One T cell receptor beta chain is described in this entry. The antigen this receptor binds is unknown. The sample holds no much larger clone one base away, and base qualities are not on file. Relative to germline, V is 0 bases shorter and J is 1 base shorter, with 6 bases between their ends. The CDR3 runs 14 residues from the cysteine to the phenylalanine. Only CDR3 DNA remains: 42 bases, in frame from the first base. The germline V gene (reference sequence) specifies SGHNT as CDR1 and YYREEE as CDR2. The record originates from a study of cytomegalovirus exposure and HLA in healthy donors (dated by TCRdb to about 2017). A note on the overall study: In an earlier analysis of fewer than 750 of the donors, approximately 260 Gb of sequence data and 120 million or so unique TCR beta sequences from about 179 million T cells were reported. Approximately 300 gigabases of sequencing data and 75 million to 85 million unique TCR sequences made up an early release that covered nearly 650 HLA-typed donors. The genetic ancestry cluster associated with self-reported Caucasian donors included 70% to 85% of the 398 genotyped donors. The study aimed to test whether cataloging public T cell receptors could reveal signatures of past pathogen exposure. The study profiled the T cell repertoires of hundreds of subjects by immunosequencing and related them to cytomegalovirus serostatus. Along with the approximately 600-subject first cohort, a separate validation cohort of over a hundred different subjects was used. To predict cytomegalovirus infection status, the study combined high-throughput TCR immunosequencing, statistical association of individual TCRs with disease status, and machine learning. A later analysis re-examined previously published TCR beta repertoires from more than 650 donors and added high-resolution HLA genotyping to investigate patterns of TCR occurrence. Rather than using new phenotypic data, the later analysis identified candidate immune exposures from TCR beta sequences and from how often those sequences occurred across donors. An earlier analysis of about 620 of the donors applied high-throughput TCR beta sequencing to assess whether each TCR beta V gene segment acted as functional or pseudogenic. Donor age, sex, ethnicity and CMV serostatus were compiled together with the repertoire data. Genome-wide SNP genotypes for about 60% of the 666 donors were used in a later genetic analysis, which treated that subset as a discovery cohort. Every discovery cohort repertoire had been produced on one sequencing platform. Both class I and class II loci were covered by HLA typing, at four-digit resolution. The number of typed donors differed by locus: about 620-640 for A, B, C, DRB1 and DQB1; approximately 530 for DQA1; over 600 for DPA1; and some 470 for DPB1. Four or five DR-DQ haplotypes were handled as single units for association and clustering because linkage in the cohort was strong. Among some 410 genotyped donors of the cohort, an average of around 240,000 unique TCR beta nucleotide sequences was sequenced per donor, of which approximately 19% were non-productive.

The cohort was made up of roughly 670 healthy bone marrow donors. All cohort members were sampled while nominally healthy, although unrecorded immune exposures were likely present. The donor was CMV seronegative and belonged to the group of 352 seronegative cohort members. Every donor gave a peripheral blood sample, and the peripheral blood mononuclear cells from that sample were used for TCR beta sequencing. The Qiagen DNeasy Blood Extraction Kit was used to extract genomic DNA from the blood cell samples. Receptors were amplified or captured by the immunoSEQ multiplex PCR assay. For the multiplex PCR, a mixture combining 60 forward primers for TCR Vbeta segments and 13 reverse primers for TCR Jbeta segments was used. A multiplex PCR assay on genomic DNA amplified the CDR3 region of rearranged TCR beta genes. The amplified TCR beta libraries were sequenced on the Illumina HiSeq System as 87-base-pair reads. On the study's bioinformatics: A later analysis counted about 80 million unique TCR beta chains across the 666 repertoires, and 10 million to 12 million of these chains were shared by at least two donors. To remove PCR and sequencing errors, raw reads were error-corrected and collapsed into unique sequences using a nearest-neighbor algorithm that merged closely related sequences. CDR3 sequences were aligned to IMGT reference sequences to assign V, D and J gene segments. For a sequence to be retained, at least a six-nucleotide match to both a V gene segment and a J gene segment was required. Rearrangements were called productive when the CDR3 lacked stop codons and stayed in frame with V and J; all others were non-productive. CDR3 was defined according to IMGT convention as the region running from the second conserved V-encoded cysteine to the conserved J-encoded phenylalanine. The earlier analysis of 450 to 750 of the donors excluded any sequence lacking an unambiguous match to a single V gene segment. An earlier analysis of a few hundred of the donors classified V segments as functional when productive rearrangements were above 56.7% and as segregating when the standard deviation between donors was above 5%. To diagnose cytomegalovirus status from the catalog of TCR beta chain sequences, a statistical classification framework was built. In a later analysis, TCR nucleotide sequences were compared against IMGT/GENE-DB human TR gene sequences so that V and J genes could be assigned. Using the TCRdist pipeline, a later analysis assigned CDR3 sequences along with most-parsimonious VDJ recombination scenarios. A later analysis defined each TCR beta chain by its CDR3 amino acid sequence plus V-gene family, and excluded reads lacking a unique V-gene family. In a later analysis, fewer than 650 highly shared, low-generation-probability nucleotide sequences were removed to address suspected cross-contamination and a sequencing artifact. In a later analysis, a clonal expansion index for each public chain was calculated from normalized within-repertoire ranks of inferred template counts. In a later analysis, generation probabilities were computed using a VDJ recombination model fitted to out-of-frame rearrangements, and the results were checked against IGoR. A later analysis scored TCR-TCR, TCR-HLA and TCR-CMV co-occurrence with hypergeometric tests, applying a repertoire-size bias correction to TCR pairs. In a later analysis, false discovery rates were estimated by permuting HLA or CMV assignments 20 times. In a later analysis, co-occurring TCRs were grouped using DBSCAN, with TCRdist sequence similarity added in when clustering inside HLA-allele-positive subsets. Repertoires with fewer than 30,000 or more than 120,000 public chains were left out of co-occurrence clustering, as were a few repertoires with anomalous nucleotide sharing. Sourced from immuneACCESS, this table was stored by TCRdb with only in-frame sequences that have V and J called. A share of the clones is absent; for the studies checked, an unresolved V gene accounts for under half, and the remainder has no known explanation. D and trimming were read from the DNA, whereas the V and J calls and clone size are those reported in that table. The sample table records around 55,000 clones; 77% of these occur just once. Together, the top ten hold around 2.4% of the sample.

Summary of the overall study and its limitations: Because counts were too low, about 18 rarely observed V segments, including chromosome 9 orphons, were excluded from the earlier analysis of some 590 of the donors. Broadly in line with IMGT annotations, most TCR beta V segments showed up in productive rearrangements about 87% or about 30% of the time in an earlier analysis of several hundred of the donors. In a later genetic analysis, fewer N-insertions in productive TCRs were reported among donors in an Asian-associated ancestry cluster than the 666-donor mean. A later analysis found that HLA-associated TCR beta chains were more clonally expanded and had lower generation probabilities than equally common non-associated chains. Most TCR sequences were observed very rarely across donors, whereas some public TCRs were present in many individuals. HLA typing was unavailable for some donors at each locus, so association tests used only the typed subset. Assigning TCR associations to individual alleles was difficult when HLA alleles, especially DR and DQ, strongly co-occurred. A total of roughly 160 TCR beta chains were listed by the study as associated with cytomegalovirus. A later genetic analysis associated a missense DCLRE1C variant with V-gene and J-gene trimming of TCR beta chains, and an independent cohort replicated the association. Specific HLA alleles were associated with over 15,000 TCR beta sequences at a false discovery rate of 0.05 in a later analysis. According to a later analysis, most CMV-associated TCR beta chains appeared to be HLA-restricted, and the HLA associations seemed to be driven largely by CMV exposure. Only TCR beta chains were sequenced in this cohort, and the absence of alpha or paired-chain data limited detectable features. According to a later analysis, TCR association rates differed among HLA loci, with DRB1 alleles showing the most associated TCRs and HLA-C alleles showing the fewest. In a later analysis, several top co-occurrence clusters were reported to appear linked to parvovirus B19, influenza, CMV and Epstein-Barr virus. The 87-base-pair reads could not distinguish some IMGT-functional V segments, including TRBV6-2 and TRBV6-3, so those segments were excluded. A further reported finding was that TCR beta sequences accurately predicted the HLA-A and HLA-B alleles for most subjects in the first cohort. Cytomegalovirus status was reported to be diagnosed by the classifier with high specificity and sensitivity in both the original and validation cohorts. A group of highly shared sequence variants was considered likely to be a technical artifact of the sequencing pipeline. Immune exposure information for the cohort was limited to CMV serostatus. Linkage disequilibrium might explain the correlated functional status among segregating V segments, but an unknown experimental factor could not be ruled out. The authors suggested that the approach could potentially be generalized to other disease states and immunological phenotypes. Roughly uniform sequencing depth across donors was assumed in presence/absence analyses, although this assumption may not hold. In vitro tests confirmed that a few of the cytomegalovirus-associated TCR beta chains recognize cytomegalovirus antigens.

The V and J genes are TRBV5-4 and TRBJ2-3; D gene: possibly TRBD1, on 6 matching bases. Sequencing input: PBMCs. The sequence was obtained from a female donor in good health and CMV-seronegative. The nucleotides are TGTGCCAGCAGCTTGGGGACAGGCACAGATACGCAGTATTTT. Its protein product is CASSLGTGTDTQYF.